Presented here are 20 T cell receptor beta chains from one specimen sequenced in a study of shared clonotypes between healthy human individuals. CD45RO-negative, CCR7-positively selected cells formed the naive CD8 fraction, excluding terminally differentiated effector memory CD45RA+ cells. Clones were read by immunoSEQ multiplex PCR, and TCRdb kept only the in-frame ones, dropping some. This sample has nearly 2 million clones; about 95% occur once, and the top ten carry more than 0.9%. Sequencing was carried out using naive CD8+ T cells sorted from blood. The receptors stem from a man aged 18 to 29 in good health.

This rearrangement joins TRBV4-3 to TRBJ2-7; D gene ambiguous. CDR1 and CDR2 from the germline V gene are LGHNA and YSLEER. The CDR3 covers 16 residues. Trimming left V 2 bases short and J 0 bases short, with 14 bases between. The CDR3 protein is CASSQSTTQSSYEQYF. CDR3 bases: TGCGCCAGCAGCCAAAGCACAACCCAGAGCTCCTACGAGCAGTACTTC.

The chain couples TRBV19 to TRBJ1-5; the D is unclear. This CDR3 region has 13 residues. The V gene lost 9 bases and the J gene lost 1 base, with 10 bases spanning the gap. The germline gives CDR1 LNHDA, CDR2 SQIVND (reference sequence). CDR3 sequence (DNA): TGTGCCAGCCAAATTAACAGCAATCAGCCCCAGCATTTT. Translated: CASQINSNQPQHF.

The chain carries TRBV5-4 and TRBJ2-6; TRBD1 is a possible D gene (6 bases). CDR1 is SGHNT and CDR2 is YYREEE in the germline V gene (reference sequence). The CDR3 consists of 18 residues. Trimming removed 0 bases from V and 0 bases from J, with 13 bases in between. CDR3 DNA: TGTGCCAGCAGCTTGGAGGCAGGGGCTAGCTCTGGGGCCAACGTCCTGACTTTC. It codes for CASSLEAGASSGANVLTF.

This chain joins TRBV19 and TRBJ2-7; D uncertain. This CDR3 spans 14 amino acids. V was shortened by 5 bases and J by 0 bases, with 11 bases between the two germline ends. Germline V gives CDR1 LNHDA, CDR2 SQIVND (reference sequence). In DNA, the CDR3 is TGTGCCAGTAGTCCAGCGCAGAGCTCCTACGAGCAGTACTTC. Protein product: CASSPAQSSYEQYF.

The V call is TRBV6-6, the J call TRBJ2-2; D unresolved. The germline V gene has CDR1 MNHNY and CDR2 SVGAGI (reference sequence). V lost 2 bases to trimming and J lost 0 bases, with 10 bases between them. The length of the CDR3 is 16 residues. The DNA for the CDR3 is TGTGCCAGCAGTTACGCCGAACGGGCGAACACCGGGGAGCTGTTTTTT. This codes for CASSYAERANTGELFF.

The chain links TRBV6-1 to TRBJ1-1; 10 bases map to TRBD1. Germline V lookup: CDR1 MNHNS, CDR2 SASEGT. The CDR3 is 14 amino acids. V was pared by 6 bases and J by 2 bases, with 3 bases of the junction left unmatched. Here the CDR3 DNA reads TGTGCCAGCAGCGCGACAGGGGGCAACACTGAAGCTTTCTTT. This gives the protein CASSATGGNTEAFF.

In regard to this clone: One end of the junction does not line up with germline, which may come from a read error. The sample contains more than one DNA sequence encoding this CDR3. The J gene is TRBJ2-5, the V gene TRBV4-3; D is unresolved. Germline CDR1 reads LGHNA; CDR2 reads YSLEER. The CDR3 loop spans 13 amino acids. The DNA of the CDR3 is TGCGCCAGCAGTCAAGACAAAGAAGAGACCCAGTACTTC. It codes for CASSQDKEETQYF.

This chain links TRBV2 with TRBJ1-1; TRBD1 matches 7 bases. The CDR3 is made up of 16 amino acids. Germline V CDR1 and CDR2: SNHLY, FYNNEI. V was clipped by 6 bases and J by 0 bases; unmatched bases: 10. The DNA for the CDR3 is TGTGCCAGCAGCGTCTACAGGGGTGGCGTGAACACTGAAGCTTTCTTT. Amino acids: CASSVYRGGVNTEAFF.

The CDR3 DNA reads TGTGCCAGCAGGGGAGACAGGGGGCCAACGAACACCGGGGAGCTGTTTTTT. Its translation: CASRGDRGPTNTGELFF. V is TRBV7-9 and J is TRBJ2-2; 10 bases are shared with TRBD1. V lost 6 bases to trimming and J lost 0 bases; unmatched junction nucleotides: 7. In germline, CDR1 is SEHNR, CDR2 FQNEAQ (reference sequence). CDR3 length: 17 residues.

The chain recombines TRBV7-6 with TRBJ2-2; 7 bases fit TRBD2. CDR3 length: 18 amino acids. V shed 3 bases and J 6 bases; nucleotides not matched to a gene: 16. CDR1 is SGHVS, CDR2 FNYEAQ, per germline. CDR3 DNA sequence: TGTGCCAGCAGCTTGGGACCTCTACGGCGGGAGTTTGCCGGGGAGCTGTTTTTT. This encodes CASSLGPLRREFAGELFF. The variable domain in full, completed from reference TRBV7-6 and TRBJ2-2, reads GAGVSQSPRYKVTKRGQDVALRCDPISGHVSLYWYRQALGQGPEFLTYFNYEAQQDKSGLPNDRFSAERPEGSISTLTIQRTEQRDSAMYRCASSLGPLRREFAGELFFGEGSRLTVL.

This chain joins TRBV27 and TRBJ1-4, with 7 bases that match TRBD1. This CDR3 has 17 residues. Losses at the gene ends were 6 bases for V and 7 bases for J; bases not matched to a gene: 17. Germline V gives CDR1 MNHEY, CDR2 SMNVEV (reference sequence). CDR3 in DNA: TGTGCCAGCAGGCAAACCGGGCAAGACAGGGTTGGTGAAAAACTGTTTTTT. Amino acids: CASRQTGQDRVGEKLFF. Combining the CDR3 with reference TRBV27 and TRBJ1-4 gives the whole variable domain EAQVTQNPRYLITVTGKKLTVTCSQNMNHEYMSWYRQDPGLGLRQIYYSMNVEVTDKGDVPEGYKVSRKEKRNFPLILESPSPNQTSLYFCASRQTGQDRVGEKLFFGSGTQLSVL.

This clone was observed a single time. The chain has TRBV19 and TRBJ2-5; 9 bases align to TRBD1. Per the germline V gene, CDR1 is LNHDA and CDR2 is SQIVND (reference sequence). With V trimmed by 11 bases and J by 4 bases, 8 bases remained unmatched. There are 13 residues in the CDR3. DNA of the CDR3: TGTGCCGCTTACAGGGGGCTAGGAGAGACCCAGTACTTC. Its protein product is CAAYRGLGETQYF.

This sequence joins TRBV12-2 and TRBJ2-7; TRBD1 reflects the table's D call only, with no check against the DNA. TRBV12-2 is labeled a pseudogene. The CDR3 consists of 16 residues. The CDR3 protein is CASRLAGDRLTYEQYF. CDR3 DNA: TGTGCAAGTCGCTTAGCGGGCGACAGACTGACCTACGAGCAGTACTTC.

This clone has only one observation. The CDR3 sequence: CASSLESSGEQYF. Written as DNA, the CDR3 is TGTGCCAGCAGCTTAGAGTCCAGCGGCGAGCAGTACTTC. This rearrangement joins TRBV7-6 to TRBJ2-7; D is possibly TRBD2 (5 bases). The CDR3 totals 13 residues. Germline CDR1 SGHVS, CDR2 FNYEAQ. Trimming shortened V by 1 base and J by 6 bases, and 10 bases separated the two germline ends.

This clone was detected once. This chain connects TRBV28 to TRBJ2-7, with 8 nucleotides matching TRBD1. This CDR3 is built from 13 residues. Germline V lookup: CDR1 MDHEN, CDR2 SYDVKM. Trimming at V came to 8 bases and at J to 2 bases, leaving 5 bases not matched to a gene. This CDR3 reads CASGTGQTYEQYF. In DNA, the CDR3 is TGTGCCAGCGGGACAGGCCAGACCTACGAGCAGTACTTC.

The genes are TRBV6-5 and TRBJ2-2, with D uncertain. Germline-derived CDR1 and CDR2 are MNHEY and SVGAGI. This CDR3 has 14 amino acids. Trimming removed 5 bases from V and 3 bases from J, with 10 bases in between. The CDR3 spells CASSTGYYTGELFF. The CDR3 DNA sequence: TGTGCCAGCAGTACTGGATACTACACCGGGGAGCTGTTTTTT.

The chain uses TRBV7-9 and TRBJ1-1; D is undetermined. Germline V CDR1 and CDR2: SEHNR, FQNEAQ (reference sequence). The V end lost 5 bases, the J end lost 4 bases, and 14 bases lay between the germline ends. The CDR3 totals 14 residues. The CDR3 protein is CASSLLTGGTEAFF. The CDR3 region has the DNA TGTGCCAGCAGCCTCTTGACGGGTGGCACTGAAGCTTTCTTT.

V and J are TRBV28 and TRBJ2-2; a possible D gene is TRBD1 (6 bases). This CDR3 is built from 17 residues. V was pared by 7 bases and J by 3 bases, with 21 bases between. Looked up from germline, CDR1 is MDHEN and CDR2 is SYDVKM. The CDR3 reads CASTKRTVVFDTGELFF. The CDR3 region has the DNA TGTGCCAGCACCAAGAGGACAGTAGTGTTCGACACCGGGGAGCTGTTTTTT.

The chain uses TRBV21-1 and TRBJ2-1; TRBD2 is the table's D call and was not checked against the DNA. TRBV21-1 represents a pseudogene. The CDR3 loop spans 16 amino acids. CDR3 sequence: CASSKARAGDGNEQFF. The CDR3 DNA reads TGTGCCAGCAGCAAAGCGAGGGCGGGAGATGGCAATGAGCAGTTCTTC.

The gene calls are TRBV19 and TRBJ1-1; 7 bases are shared with TRBD1. The CDR3 contains 13 residues. The trim removed 6 bases at V and 6 bases at J, leaving 7 bases unmatched. From germline, CDR1 is LNHDA and CDR2 SQIVND (reference sequence). CDR3 coding DNA: TGTGCCAGTAGAAGGACAGGAGAGGCTGAAGCTTTCTTT. Protein: CASRRTGEAEAFF.